A selection of T cell receptor beta chains follows, all from one sample in a study of cytomegalovirus exposure and HLA in healthy donors. Sequencing used immunoSEQ multiplex PCR; TCRdb keeps in-frame clones, though not all of them. The sample has about 180,000 clones, around four fifths seen once; the top ten hold around 13%. Sequenced input: PBMCs. These receptors all stem from a woman aged 45-60 years in good health and CMV-seropositive. CDR3s include the opening cysteine and the closing phenylalanine or tryptophan. Each record gives: V gene, clone size, J gene, D gene, CDR3 DNA, CDR3 protein. A D gene is named only where the DNA matches it firmly. For some rows the clone size is stated as once, few or many, or as a class when expanded; others skip it.

TRBV10-3	-	TRBJ1-1	-	TGTGCCATCACTGGGGGCCGAGGGATGAACACTGAAGCTTTCTTT	CAITGGRGMNTEAFF
TRBV9	once	TRBJ2-2	TRBD2	TGTGCCAGCAGCGTGACTAGCGGGGGGGCCCAGAACACCGGGGAGCTGTTTTTT	CASSVTSGGAQNTGELFF
TRBV6-4	-	TRBJ1-6	-	TGTGCCAGCAGTGAAAGCTACGGGAATTCACCCCTCCACTTT	CASSESYGNSPLHF
TRBV27	-	TRBJ1-1	-	TGTGCCAGCAGTTTTTATCAGGGCTCCACTGAAGCTTTCTTT	CASSFYQGSTEAFF
TRBV2	few	TRBJ1-2	-	TGTGCCAGCAGAAAGGACAATGATGGCTACACCTTC	CASRKDNDGYTF
TRBV7-2	-	TRBJ2-2	-	TGTGCCAGCAGCGTCAGTTACACCGGGGAGCTGTTTTTT	CASSVSYTGELFF
TRBV11-1	-	TRBJ2-1	-	TGTGCCAGTATTACCCAGGGCTACAATGAGCAGTTCTTC	CASITQGYNEQFF
TRBV7-6	-	TRBJ2-7	-	TGTGCCAGCAGCCCGGGAGAAAGCTCCTACGAGCAGTACTTC	CASSPGESSYEQYF
TRBV2	-	TRBJ1-2	-	TGTGCCAGCAGTGAGTCAGGGGACTATGGCTACACCTTC	CASSESGDYGYTF
TRBV9	-	TRBJ2-7	TRBD2	TGTGCCAGCAGCATCGGGACTAGCGGAACCTACGAGCAGTACTTC	CASSIGTSGTYEQYF
TRBV5-5	once	TRBJ2-3	-	TGTGCCAGCAGCACCGGACATCTCACAGATACGCAGTATTTT	CASSTGHLTDTQYF
TRBV6-1	-	TRBJ1-1	-	TGTGCCAGCAGGCTGGGGGGTGAAGCTTTCTTT	CASRLGGEAFF
TRBV30	-	TRBJ2-1	TRBD2	TGTGCCTACCGGGGGGGAGGGTACGGTTCCTACAATGAGCAGTTCTTC	CAYRGGGYGSYNEQFF
TRBV7-9	-	TRBJ2-3	TRBD2	TGTGCCAGCAGATTATCGGGACTAGCGGGGGGTTCCACAGATACGCAGTATTTT	CASRLSGLAGGSTDTQYF
TRBV5-6	-	TRBJ2-1	-	TGTGCCAGCAGCTCTAACAATGAGCAGTTCTTC	CASSSNNEQFF
TRBV2	-	TRBJ2-1	TRBD2	TGTGCCAGCAGTGACCGGGAGGGTGAGCAGTTCTTC	CASSDREGEQFF
TRBV5-1	-	TRBJ1-6	-	TGCGCCAGCAGCTTGGACTCGGCGGAGAATTCACCCCTCCACTTT	CASSLDSAENSPLHF
TRBV4-2	-	TRBJ2-3	TRBD2	TGTGCCAGCAGCCAAGGGGTAGCGGGGGGCACAGATACGCAGTATTTT	CASSQGVAGGTDTQYF
TRBV19	-	TRBJ1-2	-	TGTGCCAGTAACTTAAGAGATGGCTACACCTTC	CASNLRDGYTF
TRBV29-1	-	TRBJ1-1	-	TGCAGCGTTGAAGAGCCAGCAGGCTCGAACACTGAAGCTTTCTTT	CSVEEPAGSNTEAFF
TRBV2	few	TRBJ2-6	-	TGTGCCAGTTCGGAGGGGGCCAACGTCCTGACTTTC	CASSEGANVLTF
TRBV14	-	TRBJ2-1	-	TGTGCCAGCAGTATTGGGGGGGCCCACAATGAGCAGTTCTTC	CASSIGGAHNEQFF
TRBV5-4	-	TRBJ1-1	-	TGTGCCAGCAGCCGCGGGAGTGACACTGAAGCTTTCTTT	CASSRGSDTEAFF
TRBV11-1	-	TRBJ1-2	TRBD1	TGTGCCAGCAGCTTGACAGGGTCCCATGGCTACACCTTC	CASSLTGSHGYTF
TRBV4-1	-	TRBJ2-2	-	TGCGCCAGCAGCCCCGAATTTGGGGGGGCGGGCACCGGGGAGCTGTTTTTT	CASSPEFGGAGTGELFF
TRBV5-4	-	TRBJ2-7	-	TGTGCCAGCAGCTCGGGACATCTAGGTACCTACGAGCAGTACTTC	CASSSGHLGTYEQYF
TRBV5-1	-	TRBJ2-7	-	TGCGCCAGCAGCGTTTCCGGAGGGGGCTCAAGGGAGCAGTACTTC	CASSVSGGGSREQYF